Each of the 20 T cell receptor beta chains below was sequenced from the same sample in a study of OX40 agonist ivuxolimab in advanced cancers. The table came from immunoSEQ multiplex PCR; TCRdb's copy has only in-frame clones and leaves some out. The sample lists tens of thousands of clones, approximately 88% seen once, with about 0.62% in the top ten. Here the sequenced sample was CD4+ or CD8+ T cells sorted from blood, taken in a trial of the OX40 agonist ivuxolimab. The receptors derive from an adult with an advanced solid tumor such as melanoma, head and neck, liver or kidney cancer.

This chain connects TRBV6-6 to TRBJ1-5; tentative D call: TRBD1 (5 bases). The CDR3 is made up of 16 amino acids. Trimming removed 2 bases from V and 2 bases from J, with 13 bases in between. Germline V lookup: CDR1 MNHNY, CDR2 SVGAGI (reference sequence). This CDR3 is CASSYGSGVGNQPQHF. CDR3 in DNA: TGTGCCAGCAGTTACGGGTCGGGGGTTGGCAATCAGCCCCAGCATTTT.

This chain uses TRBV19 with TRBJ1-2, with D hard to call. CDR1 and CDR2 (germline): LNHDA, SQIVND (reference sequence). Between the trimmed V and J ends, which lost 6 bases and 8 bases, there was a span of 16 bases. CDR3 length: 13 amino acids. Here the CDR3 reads CASSFTSAGGYTF. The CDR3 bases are TGTGCCAGTAGCTTCACATCGGCGGGGGGCTACACCTTC.

CDR3 DNA: TGTGCCAGCAGCTTGGGGCCCTTAGACCCCTACGAGCAGTACTTC. Encoded protein: CASSLGPLDPYEQYF. V and J are TRBV7-2 and TRBJ2-7, with D possibly TRBD1 on 5 matching bases. The CDR3 runs 15 residues. The V gene's germline CDR1 is SGHTA and CDR2 FQGNSA. V lost 3 bases and J 2 bases, leaving 14 bases between the germline ends.

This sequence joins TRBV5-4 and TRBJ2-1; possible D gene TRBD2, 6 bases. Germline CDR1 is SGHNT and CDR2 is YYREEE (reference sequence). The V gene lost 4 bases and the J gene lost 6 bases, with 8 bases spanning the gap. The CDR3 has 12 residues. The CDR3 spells CASSPGLNEQFF. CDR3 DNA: TGTGCCAGCAGCCCGGGACTCAATGAGCAGTTCTTC.

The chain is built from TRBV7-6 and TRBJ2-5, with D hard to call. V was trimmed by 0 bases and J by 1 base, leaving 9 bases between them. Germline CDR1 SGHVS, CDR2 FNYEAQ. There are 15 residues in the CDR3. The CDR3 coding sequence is TGTGCCAGCAGCTTAGCGGGGTTGCTCCAAGAGACCCAGTACTTC. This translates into CASSLAGLLQETQYF. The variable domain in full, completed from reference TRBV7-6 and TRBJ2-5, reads GAGVSQSPRYKVTKRGQDVALRCDPISGHVSLYWYRQALGQGPEFLTYFNYEAQQDKSGLPNDRFSAERPEGSISTLTIQRTEQRDSAMYRCASSLAGLLQETQYFGPGTRLLVL.

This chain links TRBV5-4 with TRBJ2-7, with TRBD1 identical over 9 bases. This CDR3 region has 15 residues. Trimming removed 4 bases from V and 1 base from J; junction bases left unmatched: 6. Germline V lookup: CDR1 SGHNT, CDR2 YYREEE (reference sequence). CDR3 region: CASSPGTGRSYEQYF. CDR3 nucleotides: TGTGCCAGCAGCCCGGGGACAGGGAGATCCTACGAGCAGTACTTC.

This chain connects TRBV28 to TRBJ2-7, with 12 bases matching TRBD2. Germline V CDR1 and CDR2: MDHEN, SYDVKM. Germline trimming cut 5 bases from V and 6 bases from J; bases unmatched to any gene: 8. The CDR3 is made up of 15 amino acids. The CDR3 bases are TGTGCCAGCAGTCAGCCGACTAGCGGGAGTGCCGAGCAGTACTTC. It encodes CASSQPTSGSAEQYF.

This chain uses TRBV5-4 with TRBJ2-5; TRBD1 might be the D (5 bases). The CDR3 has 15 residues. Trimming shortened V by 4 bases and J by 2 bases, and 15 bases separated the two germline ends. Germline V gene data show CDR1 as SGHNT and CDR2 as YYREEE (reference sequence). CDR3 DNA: TGTGCCAGCAGCATGCAGGGTTGGGATCAAGAGACCCAGTACTTC. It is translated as CASSMQGWDQETQYF.

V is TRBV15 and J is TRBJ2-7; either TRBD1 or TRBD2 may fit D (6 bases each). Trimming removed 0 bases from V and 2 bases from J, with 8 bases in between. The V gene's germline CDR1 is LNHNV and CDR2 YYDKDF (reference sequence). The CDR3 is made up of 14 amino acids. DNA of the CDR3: TGTGCCACCAGCAGAGATGGGGGGCCCTACGAGCAGTACTTC. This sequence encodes CATSRDGGPYEQYF.

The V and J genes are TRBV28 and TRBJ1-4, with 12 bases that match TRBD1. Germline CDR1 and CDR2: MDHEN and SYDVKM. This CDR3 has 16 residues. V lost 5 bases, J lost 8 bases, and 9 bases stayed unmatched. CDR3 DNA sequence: TGTGCCAGCAGTCTAACCGGGACAGGGGGCCGGGAAAAACTGTTTTTT. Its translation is CASSLTGTGGREKLFF.

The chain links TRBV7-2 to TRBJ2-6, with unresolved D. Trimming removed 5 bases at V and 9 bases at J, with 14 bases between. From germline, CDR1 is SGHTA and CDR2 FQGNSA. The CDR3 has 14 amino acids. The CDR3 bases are TGTGCCAGCAGCCCACGCTCTGAGGTCAACGTCCTGACTTTC. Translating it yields CASSPRSEVNVLTF. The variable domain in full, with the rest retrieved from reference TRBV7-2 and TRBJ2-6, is GAGVSQSPSNKVTEKGKDVELRCDPISGHTALYWYRQSLGQGLEFLIYFQGNSAPDKSGLPSDRFSAERTGGSVSTLTIQRTQQEDSAVYLCASSPRSEVNVLTFGAGSRLTVL.

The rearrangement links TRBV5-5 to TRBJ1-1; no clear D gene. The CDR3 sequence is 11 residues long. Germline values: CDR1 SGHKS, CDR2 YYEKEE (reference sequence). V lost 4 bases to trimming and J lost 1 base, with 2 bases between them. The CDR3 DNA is TGTGCCAGCAGCGAGAACACTGAAGCTTTCTTT. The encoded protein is CASSENTEAFF. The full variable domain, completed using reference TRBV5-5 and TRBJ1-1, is DAGVTQSPTHLIKTRGQQVTLRCSPISGHKSVSWYQQVLGQGPQFIFQYYEKEERGRGNFPDRFSARQFPNYSSELNVNALLLGDSALYLCASSENTEAFFGQGTRLTVV.

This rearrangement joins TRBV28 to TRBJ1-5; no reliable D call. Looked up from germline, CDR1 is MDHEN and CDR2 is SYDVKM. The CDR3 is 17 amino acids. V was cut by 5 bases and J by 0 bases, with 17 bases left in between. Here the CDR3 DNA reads TGTGCCAGCAGTCAACCTTCGAGGCAGGTTAGCAATCAGCCCCAGCATTTT. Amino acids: CASSQPSRQVSNQPQHF. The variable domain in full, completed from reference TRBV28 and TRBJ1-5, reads DVKVTQSSRYLVKRTGEKVFLECVQDMDHENMFWYRQDPGLGLRLIYFSYDVKMKEKGDIPEGYSVSREKKERFSLILESASTNQTSMYLCASSQPSRQVSNQPQHFGDGTRLSIL.

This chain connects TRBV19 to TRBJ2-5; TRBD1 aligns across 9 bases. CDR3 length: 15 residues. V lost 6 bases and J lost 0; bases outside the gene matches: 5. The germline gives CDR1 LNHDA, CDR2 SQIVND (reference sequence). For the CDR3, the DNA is TGTGCCAGTAGCCCACAGGGGGCTAACCAAGAGACCCAGTACTTC. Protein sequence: CASSPQGANQETQYF.

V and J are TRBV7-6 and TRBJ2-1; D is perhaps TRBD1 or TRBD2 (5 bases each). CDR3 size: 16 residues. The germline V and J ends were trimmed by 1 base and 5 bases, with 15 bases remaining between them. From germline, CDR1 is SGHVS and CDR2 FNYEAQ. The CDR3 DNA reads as TGTGCCAGCAGCTTAGACTGGGGGTTTTATGACAATGAGCAGTTCTTC. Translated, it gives CASSLDWGFYDNEQFF.

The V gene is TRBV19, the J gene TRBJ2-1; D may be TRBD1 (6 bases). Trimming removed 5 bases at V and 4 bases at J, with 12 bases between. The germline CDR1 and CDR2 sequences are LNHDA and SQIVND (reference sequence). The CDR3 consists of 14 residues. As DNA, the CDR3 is TGTGCCAGTAGTCCAAGGACAGCGTACAATGAGCAGTTCTTC. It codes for CASSPRTAYNEQFF.

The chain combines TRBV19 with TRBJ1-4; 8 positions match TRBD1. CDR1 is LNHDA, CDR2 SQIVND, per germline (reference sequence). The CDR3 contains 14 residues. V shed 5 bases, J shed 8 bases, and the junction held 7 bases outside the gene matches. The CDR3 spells CASSGDRPTEKLFF. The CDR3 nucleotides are TGTGCCAGTAGTGGGGACAGGCCGACGGAAAAACTGTTTTTT.

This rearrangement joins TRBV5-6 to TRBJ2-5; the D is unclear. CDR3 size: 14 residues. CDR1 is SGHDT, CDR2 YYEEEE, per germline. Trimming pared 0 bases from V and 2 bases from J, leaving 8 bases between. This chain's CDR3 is CASSLARRQETQYF. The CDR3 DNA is TGTGCCAGCAGCTTGGCCCGACGTCAAGAGACCCAGTACTTC.

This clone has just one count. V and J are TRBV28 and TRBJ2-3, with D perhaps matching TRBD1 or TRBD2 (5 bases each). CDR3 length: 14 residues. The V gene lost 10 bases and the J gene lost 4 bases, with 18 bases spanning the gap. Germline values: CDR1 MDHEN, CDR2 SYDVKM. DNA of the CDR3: TGTGCCACGACGGGACCAGCGAGGGCAGATACGCAGTATTTT. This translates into CATTGPARADTQYF.

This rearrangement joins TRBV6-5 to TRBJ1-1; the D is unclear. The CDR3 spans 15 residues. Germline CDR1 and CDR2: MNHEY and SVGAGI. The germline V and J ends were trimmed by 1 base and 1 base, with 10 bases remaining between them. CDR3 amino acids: CASSYFTGGNTEAFF. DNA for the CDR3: TGTGCCAGCAGTTACTTCACCGGTGGGAACACTGAAGCTTTCTTT.